This is a list of T cell receptor beta chains from one sample in a study of identical twins. TCRdb re-derived calls from the 5' RACE reads in MiXCR, one entry per CDR3 protein. Of some 590,000 distinct CDR3 sequences in the sample, roughly 9.9% were seen once. These same records also appear under a second study, on yellow fever vaccine responses in identical twins.

Sample: PBMCs. The receptor source for this set is a woman younger than 30 in good health. CDR3s include the opening cysteine and the closing phenylalanine or tryptophan. D genes are given only for firm matches. Rows may omit the clone size; those that give it use once, few, many or a size class.

cdr3_length	j_call	clone_size	d_call	v_call	cdr3_nt	cdr3_aa
13	TRBJ2-7	.	.	TRBV29-1	TGCAGCGTCGGTGAGCCCGGAGGTTACGAGCAGTACTTC	CSVGEPGGYEQYF
13	TRBJ2-7	.	.	TRBV15	TGTGCCACCAGCACGGGGGGCGCATACGAGCAGTACTTC	CATSTGGAYEQYF
14	TRBJ2-7	many	.	TRBV6-5	TGTGCCAGCAGTTACTCCCGGACGGCGAAGGAGCAGTACTTC	CASSYSRTAKEQYF
13	TRBJ2-7	many	.	TRBV15	TGTGCCACCAGCAGAGCAAACTCCTACGAGCAGTACTTC	CATSRANSYEQYF
19	TRBJ2-1	few	TRBD2	TRBV11-2	TGTGCCAGCAGCTCGCATCGACTAGCGGGGCTAAGCTCCTACAATGAGCAGTTCTTC	CASSSHRLAGLSSYNEQFF
15	TRBJ2-3	many	TRBD2	TRBV3-1	TGTGCCAGCAGCCCACTAGCGGGAGGGCCAGATACGCAGTATTTT	CASSPLAGGPDTQYF
15	TRBJ2-7	.	.	TRBV20-1	TGCAGTGCTAGAGGTTTAGGGGGAGCAACCTACGAGCAGTACTTC	CSARGLGGATYEQYF
18	TRBJ2-1	.	TRBD2	TRBV20-1	TGCAGTGCTAGAATAGCTAGCGGGGGGGCCTTTTCCTACAATGAGCAGTTCTTC	CSARIASGGAFSYNEQFF
17	TRBJ2-1	few	TRBD2	TRBV11-2	TGTGCCAGCAGCTTAGAGGTACTAGCGGGAGATATCGATGAGCAGTTCTTC	CASSLEVLAGDIDEQFF
16	TRBJ1-6	.	TRBD1	TRBV5-1	TGCGCCAGCAGCTTGGGGTCGAAGGGACAGGGGAAGCCCCTCCACTTT	CASSLGSKGQGKPLHF
13	TRBJ2-7	.	.	TRBV25-1	TGTGCCAGCGGCCAAGACAGCCCCTACGAGCAGTACTTC	CASGQDSPYEQYF
14	TRBJ2-7	many	.	TRBV10-3	TGTGCCATCAGAGACAGCGGCAACTCCTACGAGCAGTACTTC	CAIRDSGNSYEQYF
15	TRBJ2-7	.	.	TRBV7-2	TGTGCCAGCAGCTTAGGACTGGGGCTAACTTTGGAGCAGTACTTC	CASSLGLGLTLEQYF
13	TRBJ2-7	many	.	TRBV5-1	TGCGCCAGCAGCCCCGGGCTGGGCTACGAGCAGTACTTC	CASSPGLGYEQYF
16	TRBJ2-7	few	TRBD1	TRBV7-6	TGTGCCAGCAGCCCACTGGTGGGACAGGGCCCCTACGAGCAGTACTTC	CASSPLVGQGPYEQYF
16	TRBJ1-2	few	.	TRBV15	TGTGCCACCAGCAACCGAGGCCCGAGGACAGCCTATGGCTACACCTTC	CATSNRGPRTAYGYTF
17	TRBJ1-1	few	TRBD1	TRBV7-2	TGTGCCAGCAGCTTTTTGTTTCCCCAGACAGGGGGCACTGAAGCTTTCTTT	CASSFLFPQTGGTEAFF
18	TRBJ2-1	.	TRBD2	TRBV12-3/TRBV12-4	TGTGCCATCAGTAGAGAGGGACTAGCGGGTCCTTGGTACAATGAGCAGTTCTTC	CAISREGLAGPWYNEQFF
15	TRBJ2-5	.	.	TRBV7-9	TGTGCCAGCAGCTTAGAACGCCTCAGACAAGAGACCCAGTACTTC	CASSLERLRQETQYF
15	TRBJ2-1	.	TRBD1	TRBV2	TGTGCCAGCAGGGGGCGACAGGGCCGTTTCGATGAGCAGTTCTTC	CASRGRQGRFDEQFF
17	TRBJ2-6	few	.	TRBV29-1	TGCAGCGTTGAAGAGCCGGGGAACCCCTCTGGGGCCAACGTCCTGACTTTC	CSVEEPGNPSGANVLTF
13	TRBJ2-7	.	.	TRBV5-1	TGCGCCTGCAGCTTCGACGGTAGGTACGAGCAGTACTTC	CACSFDGRYEQYF
17	TRBJ2-3	few	.	TRBV25-1	TGTGCCAGCAGTGGCCTCGACAGAACAATAAGCACAGATACGCAGTATTTT	CASSGLDRTISTDTQYF
14	TRBJ2-1	.	TRBD2	TRBV25-1	TGTGCCAGCAGTGTAGCGGGAGCAGGCAATGAGCAGTTCTTC	CASSVAGAGNEQFF
15	TRBJ1-5	.	TRBD1	TRBV20-1	TGCAGTGCAAACATACAGGGGGCAGGCAATCAGCCCCAGCATTTT	CSANIQGAGNQPQHF
14	TRBJ1-1	.	TRBD1	TRBV12-3/TRBV12-4	TGTGCCAGCAGTTTTAATAACAGGGGCACTGAAGCTTTCTTT	CASSFNNRGTEAFF
15	TRBJ2-1	few	.	TRBV14	TGTGCCAGCAGCCAAGGACGCTCGGGTGTGAATGAGCAGTTCTTC	CASSQGRSGVNEQFF
12	TRBJ1-1	few	.	TRBV20-1	TGCAGTGCTAGAGATCGAGGGGGGAGAGCTTTCTTT	CSARDRGGRAFF
15	TRBJ2-2	.	.	TRBV3-1	TGTGCCAGCAGCCAAGAGCGGAGGCGTGCCGGGGAGCTGTTTTTT	CASSQERRRAGELFF
16	TRBJ2-4	few	TRBD2	TRBV5-1	TGCGCCAGCAGCTCAAGTCTAGCGGGGACCAAAAACATTCAGTACTTC	CASSSSLAGTKNIQYF
14	TRBJ2-5	.	TRBD2	TRBV30	TGTGCCGGGACTAGCGGGGCGGGCGGAGAGACCCAGTACTTC	CAGTSGAGGETQYF